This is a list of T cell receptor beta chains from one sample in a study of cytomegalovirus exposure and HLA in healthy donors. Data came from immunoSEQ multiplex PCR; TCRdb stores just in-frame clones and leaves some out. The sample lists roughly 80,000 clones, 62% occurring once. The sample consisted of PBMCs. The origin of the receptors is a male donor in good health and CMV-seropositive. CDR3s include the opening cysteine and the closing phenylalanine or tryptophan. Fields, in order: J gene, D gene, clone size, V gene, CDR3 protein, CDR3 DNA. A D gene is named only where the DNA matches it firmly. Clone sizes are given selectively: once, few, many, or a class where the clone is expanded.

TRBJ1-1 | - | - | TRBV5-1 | CASSLTVNTEAFF | TGCGCCAGCAGCTTGACAGTGAACACTGAAGCTTTCTTT
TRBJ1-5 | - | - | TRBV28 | CASRGVSNQPQHF | TGTGCCAGCAGAGGGGTTAGCAATCAGCCCCAGCATTTT
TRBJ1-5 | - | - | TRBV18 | CASSGARDSNQPQHF | TGTGCCAGCTCGGGGGCAAGGGATAGCAATCAGCCCCAGCATTTT
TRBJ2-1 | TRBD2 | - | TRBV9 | CASSAGGGNSYNEQFF | TGTGCCAGCAGCGCGGGAGGGGGTAACTCCTACAATGAGCAGTTCTTC
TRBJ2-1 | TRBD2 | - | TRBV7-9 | CASSSTSGTNNEQFF | TGTGCCAGCAGTTCGACTAGCGGAACTAACAATGAGCAGTTCTTC
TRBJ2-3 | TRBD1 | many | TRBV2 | CASRVTGALTDTQYF | TGTGCCAGCAGGGTGACAGGGGCCCTCACAGATACGCAGTATTTT
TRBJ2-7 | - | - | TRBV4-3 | CASSQSVSGSGYEQYF | TGCGCCAGCAGCCAAAGTGTTAGTGGGAGCGGCTACGAGCAGTACTTC
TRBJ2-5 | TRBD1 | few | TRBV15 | CATSREQGARETQYF | TGTGCCACCAGCAGAGAGCAGGGGGCCCGAGAGACCCAGTACTTC
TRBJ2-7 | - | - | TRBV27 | CASNGGRVGSYEQYF | TGTGCCAGCAATGGGGGCCGGGTAGGGTCCTACGAGCAGTACTTC
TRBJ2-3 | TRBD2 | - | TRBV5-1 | CASSFGGASTDTQYF | TGCGCCAGCAGCTTCGGGGGGGCTAGCACAGATACGCAGTATTTT
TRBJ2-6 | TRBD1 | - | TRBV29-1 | CSARTGGSSGANVLTF | TGCAGCGCTCGGACAGGGGGTAGCTCTGGGGCCAACGTCCTGACTTTC
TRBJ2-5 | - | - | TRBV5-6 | CASSPTGEGETQYF | TGTGCCAGCAGCCCGACAGGGGAGGGAGAGACCCAGTACTTC
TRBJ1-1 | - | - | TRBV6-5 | CASRVRGAAEAFF | TGTGCCAGCAGAGTACGGGGAGCGGCTGAAGCTTTCTTT
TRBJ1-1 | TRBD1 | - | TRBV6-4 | CASSEGQGTEAFF | TGTGCCAGCAGTGAGGGACAGGGCACTGAAGCTTTCTTT
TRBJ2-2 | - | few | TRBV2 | CATSEARPGELFF | TGTGCCACCTCGGAAGCGAGGCCCGGGGAGCTGTTTTTT
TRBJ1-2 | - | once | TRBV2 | CASSEGAVDGYTF | TGTGCCAGCAGTGAAGGGGCAGTAGATGGCTACACCTTC
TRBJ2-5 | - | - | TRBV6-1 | CASSEVSARQETQYF | TGTGCCAGCAGTGAAGTTTCCGCGCGGCAAGAGACCCAGTACTTC
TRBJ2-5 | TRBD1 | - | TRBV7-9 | CASSPDQGVVAQYF | TGTGCCAGCAGCCCGGACCAGGGGGTAGTTGCCCAGTACTTC
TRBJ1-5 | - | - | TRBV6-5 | CASSPKWSESQPQHF | TGTGCCAGCAGCCCAAAATGGAGTGAAAGTCAGCCCCAGCATTTT
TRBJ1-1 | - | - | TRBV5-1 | CASSFKEDTEAFF | TGCGCCAGCAGCTTCAAGGAGGACACTGAAGCTTTCTTT
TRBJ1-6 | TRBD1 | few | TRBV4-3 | CASSQVQTGTGVSPLHF | TGCGCCAGCAGCCAAGTCCAAACCGGGACAGGGGTCTCACCCCTCCACTTT
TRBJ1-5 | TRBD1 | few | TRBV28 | CASSLPGQAVWPQHF | TGTGCCAGCAGTTTGCCTGGACAGGCCGTCTGGCCCCAGCATTTT
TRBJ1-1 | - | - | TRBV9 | CASSVEPSGTEAFF | TGTGCCAGCAGCGTAGAGCCGTCAGGAACTGAAGCTTTCTTT
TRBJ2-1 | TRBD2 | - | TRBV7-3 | CASRNPISGRRGGTDYNEQFF | TGTGCCAGCAGGAACCCGATTAGCGGGAGGAGGGGTGGTACCGACTACAATGAGCAGTTCTTC
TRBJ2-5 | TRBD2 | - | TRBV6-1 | CASSEGPILAGAVSLHF | TGTGCCAGCAGTGAAGGGCCTATTTTAGCGGGGGCCGTCTCCCTCCACTTC
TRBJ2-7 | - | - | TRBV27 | CASKAGGYEQYF | TGTGCCAGCAAAGCGGGCGGCTACGAGCAGTACTTC
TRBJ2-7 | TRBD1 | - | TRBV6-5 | CASSSTGGESYEQYF | TGTGCCAGCAGTTCCACAGGGGGCGAATCCTACGAGCAGTACTTC
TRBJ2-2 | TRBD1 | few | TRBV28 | CASRRDRGSSRELFF | TGTGCCAGCAGACGGGACAGGGGCTCCAGCCGGGAGCTGTTTTTT
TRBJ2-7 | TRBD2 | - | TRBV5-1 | CASSLTAGGRYEQYF | TGCGCCAGCAGCTTGACAGCGGGAGGCCGCTACGAGCAGTACTTC
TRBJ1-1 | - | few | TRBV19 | CASASKGPNTEAFF | TGTGCCAGTGCTAGTAAGGGGCCTAACACTGAAGCTTTCTTT
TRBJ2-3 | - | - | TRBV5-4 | CASSSAGYSDTQYF | TGTGCCAGCAGCTCTGCGGGGTACTCAGATACGCAGTATTTT
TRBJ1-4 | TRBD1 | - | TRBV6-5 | CASSYGQGAEKLLF | TGTGCCAGCAGTTACGGACAGGGGGCTGAAAAACTGCTTTTT
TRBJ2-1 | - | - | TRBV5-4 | CASSFQGNNEQFF | TGTGCCAGCAGCTTCCAGGGGAACAATGAGCAGTTCTTC
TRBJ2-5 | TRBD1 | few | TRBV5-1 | CASSADRGQETQYF | TGCGCCAGCAGCGCGGACAGGGGGCAAGAGACCCAGTACTTC
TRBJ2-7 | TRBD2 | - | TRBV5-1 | CASSLEGGSEQYF | TGCGCCAGCAGCTTGGAGGGAGGGAGTGAGCAGTACTTC
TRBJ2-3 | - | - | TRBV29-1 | CSVGESGSHTDTQYF | TGCAGCGTTGGGGAGAGCGGGTCCCACACAGATACGCAGTATTTT
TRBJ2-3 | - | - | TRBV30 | CAWSRTTERDTQYF | TGTGCCTGGAGTCGAACGACTGAAAGGGATACGCAGTATTTT
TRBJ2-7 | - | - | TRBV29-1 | CSVETADYEQYF | TGCAGCGTAGAGACAGCTGATTACGAGCAGTACTTC
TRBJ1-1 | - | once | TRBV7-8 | CASSPRDTRTEAFF | TGTGCCAGCAGCCCACGGGACACGAGAACTGAAGCTTTCTTT